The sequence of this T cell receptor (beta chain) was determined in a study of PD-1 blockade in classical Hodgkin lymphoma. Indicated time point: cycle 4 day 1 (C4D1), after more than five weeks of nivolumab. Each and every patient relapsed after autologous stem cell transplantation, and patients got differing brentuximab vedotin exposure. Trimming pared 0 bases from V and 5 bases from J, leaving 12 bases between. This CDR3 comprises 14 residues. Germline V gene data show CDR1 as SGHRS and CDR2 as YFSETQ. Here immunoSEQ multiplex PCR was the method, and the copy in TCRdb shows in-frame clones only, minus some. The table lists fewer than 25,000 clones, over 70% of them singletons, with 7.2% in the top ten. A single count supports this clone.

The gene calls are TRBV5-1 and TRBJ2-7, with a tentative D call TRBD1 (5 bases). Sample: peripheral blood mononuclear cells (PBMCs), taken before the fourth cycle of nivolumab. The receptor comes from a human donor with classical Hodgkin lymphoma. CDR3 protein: CASSLASEDNEQYF. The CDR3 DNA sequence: TGCGCCAGCAGCTTGGCCTCAGAGGACAACGAGCAGTACTTC.